A single sample gave rise to the 23 T cell receptor beta chains below, sequenced in a study of blood T cell repertoires in COVID-19. Here immunoSEQ multiplex PCR was the method, and the copy in TCRdb shows in-frame clones only, minus some. Here the sample spans about 670,000 clones, over 80% being singletons. The sequenced sample was peripheral blood. The origin of the receptors is a woman between 18 and 29 years old with acute or convalescent COVID-19.

V is TRBV5-1 and J is TRBJ1-5, with D uncertain. CDR1 and CDR2 from the germline V gene are SGHRS and YFSETQ. CDR3 length equals 14 residues. Between the trimmed V and J ends, which lost 2 bases and 10 bases, there was a span of 16 bases. The CDR3 protein is CASSFPGSLGPQHF. In nucleotides, the CDR3 is TGCGCCAGCAGCTTCCCCGGGAGTTTGGGACCCCAGCATTTT. Full variable domain (missing parts from reference TRBV5-1 and TRBJ1-5): KAGVTQTPRYLIKTRGQQVTLSCSPISGHRSVSWYQQTPGQGLQFLFEYFSETQRNKGNFPGRFSGRQFSNSRSEMNVSTLELGDSALYLCASSFPGSLGPQHFGDGTRLSIL.

The chain recombines TRBV19 with TRBJ1-2, with 8 bases aligning to TRBD1. The V segment lost 6 bases and the J segment 3 bases; nucleotides outside the gene matches: 9. Germline V gene lookup returns CDR1 LNHDA and CDR2 SQIVND (reference sequence). CDR3 length: 15 residues. CDR3 in DNA: TGTGCCAGTAGGCCGGGGACAGGTCAATACTATGGCTACACCTTC. Protein product: CASRPGTGQYYGYTF.

This chain links TRBV7-6 with TRBJ1-6; TRBD1 might be the D (5 bases). CDR1 is SGHVS, CDR2 FNYEAQ, per germline. This CDR3 spans 17 amino acids. V was trimmed by 5 bases and J by 1 base, leaving 15 bases between them. The CDR3 region is CASSLLIDRSYNSPLHF. The CDR3 DNA sequence: TGTGCCAGCAGCCTATTAATCGACAGATCCTATAATTCACCCCTCCACTTT.

The J gene is TRBJ1-1, the V gene TRBV24-1, with D maybe TRBD1 (5 bases). The germline V and J ends were trimmed by 10 bases and 4 bases, with 12 bases remaining between them. The CDR3 covers 12 residues. Germline V lookup: CDR1 KGHDR, CDR2 SFDVKD. The CDR3 DNA sequence: TGTGCCACGGTAGGGGTGGGCACTGAAGCTTTCTTT. Protein: CATVGVGTEAFF.

V and J are TRBV9 and TRBJ1-5; unclear D gene. V was trimmed by 6 bases and J by 4 bases, leaving 23 bases between them. The CDR3 consists of 17 residues. The germline CDR1 and CDR2 sequences are SGDLS and YYNGEE. CDR3 DNA: TGTGCCAGCAACCCCCCTCTGGGCGCACTAGGGAATCAGCCCCAGCATTTT. Amino acid sequence: CASNPPLGALGNQPQHF.

This clone was picked up one time. The chain combines TRBV6-5 with TRBJ2-3, with 10 bases that match TRBD1. V shed 2 bases, J shed 5 bases, and the junction held 4 bases outside the gene matches. The length of the CDR3 is 15 residues. Germline CDR1 MNHEY, CDR2 SVGAGI. CDR3 region: CASSYMGQGKDTQYF. The CDR3 DNA sequence: TGTGCCAGCAGTTACATGGGACAGGGGAAAGATACGCAGTATTTT.

The J gene is TRBJ2-7, the V gene TRBV6-5; TRBD1 matches at 9 bases. CDR1 and CDR2 (germline): MNHEY, SVGAGI. There are 16 residues in the CDR3. V dropped 0 bases and J dropped 1; count of bases not matched to a gene: 4. In DNA, the CDR3 is TGTGCCAGCAGTTACTCGAGCGGGACAGGGTCCTACGAGCAGTACTTC. Residues: CASSYSSGTGSYEQYF.

The rearrangement links TRBV5-5 to TRBJ1-1, with no clear D. CDR3 length: 14 residues. Trimming cost V 0 bases and J 8 bases, with 14 bases left between them. Germline V gene sequence: CDR1 SGHKS, CDR2 YYEKEE (reference sequence). The CDR3 loop is CASSLEAGKGEAFF. The CDR3 DNA follows: TGTGCCAGCAGCTTGGAGGCAGGAAAAGGCGAAGCTTTCTTT.

The CDR3 protein is CASSQSYSGNTIYF. The CDR3 DNA is TGCGCCAGCAGCCAATCGTACTCTGGAAACACCATATATTTT. The genes are TRBV4-3 and TRBJ1-3; D gene unclear. Germline CDR1 and CDR2: LGHNA and YSLEER. The CDR3 is 14 amino acids. Deletions cut 2 bases from V and 0 bases from J, with 5 bases between.

The chain combines TRBV18 with TRBJ1-5; tentative D call: TRBD1 (6 bases). Trimming removed 2 bases at V and 2 bases at J, with 10 bases between. Per germline, CDR1 KGHSH and CDR2 LQKENI. CDR3 size: 15 residues. The CDR3 spells CASSPTGHGNQPQHF. The CDR3 bases are TGTGCCAGCTCACCAACGGGACATGGCAATCAGCCCCAGCATTTT.

CDR3 sequence reads: CASSQDGAGGYTF. The CDR3 coding sequence is TGTGCCAGCAGCCAAGATGGGGCAGGCGGCTACACCTTC. The rearrangement joins TRBV3-1 (or the pseudogene TRBV3-2) to TRBJ1-2, with D perhaps matching TRBD1 (5 bases). The CDR3 consists of 13 residues. Germline lookup yields CDR1 LGHDT and CDR2 YNNKEL (reference sequence). The V end was cut by 0 bases, the J end by 8 bases, with 10 bases between.

The chain carries TRBV19 and TRBJ2-7; TRBD1 matches at 10 bases. V was clipped by 5 bases and J by 7 bases; unmatched bases: 8. Per germline, CDR1 LNHDA and CDR2 SQIVND (reference sequence). CDR3 length: 14 amino acids. As DNA, the CDR3 is TGTGCCAGTAGTCCGGGGACAGGGGCTCATGAGCAGTACTTC. This codes for CASSPGTGAHEQYF.

This clone has a single count. The V and J genes are TRBV5-1 and TRBJ2-7; 10 bases align to TRBD2. V dropped 4 bases and J dropped 2; count of bases not matched to a gene: 9. The CDR3 totals 16 residues. Germline CDR1 is SGHRS and CDR2 is YFSETQ. CDR3 residues: CASSDTRTSGPYEQYF. DNA for the CDR3: TGCGCCAGCAGCGACACCCGGACTAGCGGCCCCTACGAGCAGTACTTC.

With regard to this clone: Different DNA sequences within this sample yield the same CDR3. The chain carries TRBV6-5 and TRBJ1-1; 9 nucleotides agree with TRBD1. CDR3 length: 14 amino acids. Germline CDR1 MNHEY, CDR2 SVGAGI. After removal of 6 bases from V and 4 bases from J, the junction contained 6 bases not matched to a gene. For the CDR3, the DNA is TGTGCCAGCAGGGGACAGGGAGTGGGCACTGAAGCTTTCTTT. As protein: CASRGQGVGTEAFF.

This clone was detected only once. The CDR3 region has the DNA TGTGCCAGCAGCGAAATGACAGGTTATAATTCACCCCTCCACTTT. Translation gives CASSEMTGYNSPLHF. This chain uses TRBV25-1 with TRBJ1-6; possibly TRBD1 for D (6 bases). V gave up 6 bases and J gave up 4 bases, with 13 bases separating them. The CDR3 has 15 amino acids. CDR1 and CDR2 (germline): MGHDK, SYGVNS.

V is TRBV11-3 and J is TRBJ2-2; 11 nucleotides agree with TRBD2. J gave up 3 bases and V 5 bases, and 11 bases lay outside the gene matches. This CDR3 region has 18 residues. Germline CDR1 and CDR2: SGHNT and YENEEA. CDR3 DNA sequence: TGTGCCAGCAGCCTTGTCTTAGCGGGGGGGACACACACCGGGGAGCTGTTTTTT. Protein sequence: CASSLVLAGGTHTGELFF.

In DNA form, the CDR3 reads TGTGCCAGCAGCCCGCAGGGGTTCCACGAGCAGTACTTC. The encoded protein is CASSPQGFHEQYF. The V and J genes are TRBV13 and TRBJ2-7; the D gene is possibly TRBD1 (6 bases). CDR1 and CDR2 (germline): PRHDT, FYEKMQ (reference sequence). The length of the CDR3 is 13 residues. With 5 bases removed from V and 5 bases from J, the gap between germline ends came to 13 bases. The variable domain in full, completed from reference TRBV13 and TRBJ2-7, reads AAGVIQSPRHLIKEKRETATLKCYPIPRHDTVYWYQQGPGQDPQFLISFYEKMQSDKGSIPDRFSAQQFSDYHSELNMSSLELGDSALYFCASSPQGFHEQYFGPGTRLTVT.

The rearrangement links TRBV7-8 to TRBJ2-6; possibly TRBD1 for D (6 bases). The CDR3 is made up of 17 amino acids. Germline loops: CDR1 SGHVS, CDR2 FQNEAQ. Between the trimmed V and J ends, which lost 3 bases and 0 bases, there was a span of 12 bases. The CDR3 spells CASSFRGTNSGANVLTF. Here the CDR3 DNA reads TGTGCCAGCAGCTTCAGGGGAACAAACTCTGGGGCCAACGTCCTGACTTTC.

The J gene is TRBJ2-7, the V gene TRBV7-4; 8 nucleotides align to TRBD1. This CDR3 has 16 residues. V was clipped by 2 bases and J by 0 bases; unmatched bases: 6. The germline CDR1 and CDR2 sequences are SGHVT and SQSDAQ. The DNA of the CDR3 is TGTGCCAGCAGCTTAACGACAGGGGCCCACTCCTACGAGCAGTACTTC. Translation: CASSLTTGAHSYEQYF.

The V call is TRBV25-1, the J call TRBJ1-2; TRBD1 aligns across 12 bases. This CDR3 is 14 amino acids long. Germline V CDR1 and CDR2: MGHDK, SYGVNS. V was pared by 2 bases and J by 7 bases, with 2 bases of the junction left unmatched. In nucleotides, the CDR3 is TGTGCCAGCAGTGAAAGGGACAGGGGGCTTGGCTACACCTTC. Translated: CASSERDRGLGYTF.

The genes are TRBV18 and TRBJ1-4, with D tentatively TRBD1 (6 bases). This CDR3 contains 16 residues. V was cut by 4 bases and J by 7 bases, with 19 bases left in between. Germline lookup yields CDR1 KGHSH and CDR2 LQKENI. The CDR3: CASSLSTGMTGEKLFF. DNA for the CDR3: TGTGCCAGCTCACTCTCTACAGGGATGACGGGTGAAAAACTGTTTTTT.

This sequence joins TRBV30 and TRBJ1-2, with TRBD1 matching over 12 bases. Losses at the gene ends were 2 bases for V and 6 bases for J; bases not matched to a gene: 4. CDR3 length: 14 residues. Germline values: CDR1 GTSNPN, CDR2 SVGIG (reference sequence). CDR3 nucleotides: TGTGCCTGGAGTCCCGGGACAGGGGGCGATGGCTACACCTTC. It translates to CAWSPGTGGDGYTF.

V is TRBV24-1 and J is TRBJ1-5; D is perhaps TRBD1 (5 bases). This CDR3 spans 16 amino acids. The V end was cut by 5 bases, the J end by 3 bases, with 16 bases between. Germline V lookup: CDR1 KGHDR, CDR2 SFDVKD. CDR3 in amino acids: CATSASGGGVNQPQHF. The DNA for the CDR3 is TGTGCCACCAGTGCCTCTGGGGGGGGAGTCAATCAGCCCCAGCATTTT.